One T cell receptor (beta chain) is described in this entry. This clonotype was counted at least ten times. Which antigen it targets is not known. One base away there is no much larger clone; base qualities are not given. CDR1 MDHEN and CDR2 SYDVKM were looked up in the germline V gene. The V and J ends are trimmed by 2 bases and 4 bases, leaving 12 bases between them. Measured from the cysteine to the phenylalanine, the CDR3 is 15 residues long. The sequence is cut down to CDR3 DNA, 45 bases in frame from base 1. These data come from a study of CD8 T cells in ankylosing spondylitis (dated by TCRdb to the late 2010s). At the level of the whole study: T cell receptor beta repertoires were profiled in healthy donors and ankylosing spondylitis patients so that disease-linked TCR variants could be found. The full study cohort was made up of 25 ankylosing spondylitis patients and 108 healthy donors. Peripheral blood was sampled, and synovial fluid was additionally collected from ankylosing spondylitis patients. Points the paper makes about the study in general: A TCR beta motif of several highly homologous amino acid variants appeared characteristic of blood from ankylosing spondylitis patients. Some of the motif variants had been reported before in the synovial fluid and blood of reactive arthritis patients, a finding that suggests common disease-initiation mechanisms. According to the report, matched synovial fluid samples from ankylosing spondylitis patients were significantly enriched for the disease-linked clones. A CD8+ phenotype was shown by the disease-linked clones, which were found at relatively low frequencies in peripheral blood.

The sequencer was an Illumina HiSeq 2500. Quantitative 5'-RACE with molecular barcodes was used to prepare TCR beta libraries. Per the authors' processing: Disease-linked TCR variants were identified with a new computational method built on a probabilistic model of VDJ rearrangement. In-frame beta chains were kept once TCRdb had trimmed the public reads at Q25 with fastp and called clones with MiXCR. Entries are consolidated by CDR3 protein sequence, retaining the most common genes and DNA. These V and J calls rely on TCRdb rather than the paper's analysis. The sample profile shows fewer than 550,000 distinct CDR3 sequences; 5.3% of them were found once. The top ten clonotypes cover under 4.5% of the sample.

The sequence joins TRBV28 to TRBJ1-3; TRBD1 could be the D gene, as 6 bases match. The sample consisted of blood, either unsorted or a sorted T cell fraction (not recorded which). The sequence came from a male donor with ankylosing spondylitis. The nucleotide sequence is given as TGTGCCAGCAGTTTAATCGGGGGGCACGGAAACACCATATATTTT. Its translation reads: CASSLIGGHGNTIYF.